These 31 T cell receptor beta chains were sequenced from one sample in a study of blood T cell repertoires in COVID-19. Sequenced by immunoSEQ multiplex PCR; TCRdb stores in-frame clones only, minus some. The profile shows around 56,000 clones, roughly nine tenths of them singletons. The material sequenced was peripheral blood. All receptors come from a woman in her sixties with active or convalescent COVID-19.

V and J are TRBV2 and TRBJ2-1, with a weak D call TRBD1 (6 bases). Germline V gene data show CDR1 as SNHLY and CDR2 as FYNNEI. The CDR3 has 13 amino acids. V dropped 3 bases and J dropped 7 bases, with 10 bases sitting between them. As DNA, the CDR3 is TGTGCCAGCAGTGACAGGACAGCTAATGAGCAGTTCTTC. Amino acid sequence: CASSDRTANEQFF.

The CDR3 DNA is TGTGCCAGCAGCTTGGGCCGGACAGGGGCCGGAAACTATGGCTACACCTTC. Its protein is CASSLGRTGAGNYGYTF. The chain combines TRBV5-8 with TRBJ1-2; 9 bases match TRBD1. CDR1 and CDR2 from the germline V gene are SGHTS and YDEGEE. The CDR3 spans 17 residues. With 0 bases clipped from V and 2 bases from J, the junction kept 8 bases outside the gene matches.

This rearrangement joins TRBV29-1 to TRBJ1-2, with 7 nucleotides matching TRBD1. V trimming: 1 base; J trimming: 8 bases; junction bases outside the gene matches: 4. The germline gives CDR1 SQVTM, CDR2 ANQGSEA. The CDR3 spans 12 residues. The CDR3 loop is CSVEGTGSGYTF. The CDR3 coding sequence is TGCAGCGTTGAAGGGACAGGAAGCGGCTACACCTTC.

The CDR3 DNA follows: TGTGCCAGCAGCGGATGGGAGGATGCGGAGACCTACGAGCAGTACTTC. It encodes CASSGWEDAETYEQYF. The rearrangement uses TRBV21-1 and TRBJ2-7; the DNA was not used to check the table's D call, TRBD2. TRBV21-1 is classified as a pseudogene. The CDR3 has 16 amino acids.

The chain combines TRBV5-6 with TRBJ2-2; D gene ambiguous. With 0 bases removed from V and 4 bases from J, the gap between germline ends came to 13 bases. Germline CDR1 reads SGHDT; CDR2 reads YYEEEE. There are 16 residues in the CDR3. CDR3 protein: CASSLVVQSSTGELFF. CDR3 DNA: TGTGCCAGCAGCTTGGTTGTACAGTCGAGCACCGGGGAGCTGTTTTTT. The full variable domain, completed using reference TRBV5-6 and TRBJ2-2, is DAGVTQSPTHLIKTRGQQVTLRCSPKSGHDTVSWYQQALGQGPQFIFQYYEEEERQRGNFPDRFSGHQFPNYSSELNVNALLLGDSALYLCASSLVVQSSTGELFFGEGSRLTVL.

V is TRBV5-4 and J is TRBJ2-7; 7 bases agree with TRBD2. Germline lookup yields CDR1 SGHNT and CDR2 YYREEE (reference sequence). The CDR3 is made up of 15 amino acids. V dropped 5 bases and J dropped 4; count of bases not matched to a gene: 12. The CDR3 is CASSPLAEEEYEQYF. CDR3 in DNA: TGTGCCAGCAGTCCCCTAGCGGAAGAGGAATACGAGCAGTACTTC. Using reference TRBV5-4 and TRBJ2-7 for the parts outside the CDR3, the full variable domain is ETGVTQSPTHLIKTRGQQVTLRCSSQSGHNTVSWYQQALGQGPQFIFQYYREEENGRGNFPPRFSGLQFPNYSSELNVNALELDDSALYLCASSPLAEEEYEQYFGPGTRLTVT.

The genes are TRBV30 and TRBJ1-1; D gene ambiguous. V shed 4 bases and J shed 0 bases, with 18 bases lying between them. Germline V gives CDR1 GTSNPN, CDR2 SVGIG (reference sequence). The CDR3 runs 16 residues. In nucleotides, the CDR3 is TGTGCCTGGACATTCGGGAAAGTGGTAGTGAACACTGAAGCTTTCTTT. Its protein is CAWTFGKVVVNTEAFF.

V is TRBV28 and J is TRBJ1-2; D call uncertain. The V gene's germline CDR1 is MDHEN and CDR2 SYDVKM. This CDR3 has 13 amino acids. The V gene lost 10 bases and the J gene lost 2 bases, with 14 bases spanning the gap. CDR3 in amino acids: CAIHGGLNYGYTF. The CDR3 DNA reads TGTGCCATCCATGGAGGCCTAAACTATGGCTACACCTTC.

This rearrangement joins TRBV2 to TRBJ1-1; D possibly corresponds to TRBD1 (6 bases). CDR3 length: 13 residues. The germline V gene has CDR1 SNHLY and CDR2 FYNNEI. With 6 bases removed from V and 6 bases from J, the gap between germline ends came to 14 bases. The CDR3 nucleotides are TGTGCCAGCAGCCTAGAGGGGGACGCTGAAGCTTTCTTT. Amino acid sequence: CASSLEGDAEAFF.

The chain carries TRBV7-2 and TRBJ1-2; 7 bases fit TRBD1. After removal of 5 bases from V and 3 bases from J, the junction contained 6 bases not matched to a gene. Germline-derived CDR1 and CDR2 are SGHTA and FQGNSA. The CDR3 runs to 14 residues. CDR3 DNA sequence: TGTGCCAGCAGCACCTTACAGGGGCACTATGGCTACACCTTC. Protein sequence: CASSTLQGHYGYTF.

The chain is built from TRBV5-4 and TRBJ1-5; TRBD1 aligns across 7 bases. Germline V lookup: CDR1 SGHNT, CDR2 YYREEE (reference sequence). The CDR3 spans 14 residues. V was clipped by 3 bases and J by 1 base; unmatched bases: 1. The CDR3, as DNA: TGTGCCAGCAGCTCACAGGGGAGCAATCAGCCCCAGCATTTT. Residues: CASSSQGSNQPQHF.

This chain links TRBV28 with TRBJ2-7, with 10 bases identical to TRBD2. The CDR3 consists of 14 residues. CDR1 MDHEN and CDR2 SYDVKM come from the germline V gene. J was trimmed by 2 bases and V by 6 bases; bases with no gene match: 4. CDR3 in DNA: TGTGCCAGCAGAGGGACTAGCGAGACCTACGAGCAGTACTTC. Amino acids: CASRGTSETYEQYF.

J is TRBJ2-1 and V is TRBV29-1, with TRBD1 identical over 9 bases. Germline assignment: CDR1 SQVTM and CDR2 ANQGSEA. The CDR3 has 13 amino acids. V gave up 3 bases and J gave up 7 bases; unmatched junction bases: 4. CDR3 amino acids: CSVEGQGWNEQFF. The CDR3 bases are TGCAGCGTTGAGGGACAGGGTTGGAATGAGCAGTTCTTC.

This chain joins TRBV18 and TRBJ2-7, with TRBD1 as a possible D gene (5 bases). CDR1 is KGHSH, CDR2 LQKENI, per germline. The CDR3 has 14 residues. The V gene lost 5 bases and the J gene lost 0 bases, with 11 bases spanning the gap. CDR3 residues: CASSSRQSSYEQYF. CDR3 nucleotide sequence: TGTGCCAGCTCATCCCGACAGAGCTCCTACGAGCAGTACTTC.

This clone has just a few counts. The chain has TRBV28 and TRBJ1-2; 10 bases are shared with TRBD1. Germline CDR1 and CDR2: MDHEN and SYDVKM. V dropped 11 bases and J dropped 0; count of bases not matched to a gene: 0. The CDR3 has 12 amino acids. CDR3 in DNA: TGTGCCGGACAGGGGGCTAACTATGGCTACACCTTC. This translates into CAGQGANYGYTF.

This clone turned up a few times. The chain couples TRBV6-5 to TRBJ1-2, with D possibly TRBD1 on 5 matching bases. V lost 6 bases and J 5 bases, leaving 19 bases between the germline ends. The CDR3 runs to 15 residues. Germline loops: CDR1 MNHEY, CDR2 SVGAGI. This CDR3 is CASRRDPGSGYGYTF. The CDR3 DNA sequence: TGTGCCAGCAGGCGGGACCCAGGGAGCGGGTATGGCTACACCTTC.

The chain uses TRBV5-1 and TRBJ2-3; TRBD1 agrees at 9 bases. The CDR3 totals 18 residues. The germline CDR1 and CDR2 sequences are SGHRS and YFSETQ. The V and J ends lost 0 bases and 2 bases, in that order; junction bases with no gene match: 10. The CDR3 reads CASSLALGQGRFTDTQYF. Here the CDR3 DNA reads TGCGCCAGCAGCTTGGCCCTTGGACAGGGGAGATTCACAGATACGCAGTATTTT.

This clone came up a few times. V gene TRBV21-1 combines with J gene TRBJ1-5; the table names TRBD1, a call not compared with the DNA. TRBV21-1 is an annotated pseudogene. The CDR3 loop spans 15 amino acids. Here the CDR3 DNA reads TGTGCCAGCAGCGCCTCCGGGACACTTGATCAGCCCCAGCATTTT. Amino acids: CASSASGTLDQPQHF.

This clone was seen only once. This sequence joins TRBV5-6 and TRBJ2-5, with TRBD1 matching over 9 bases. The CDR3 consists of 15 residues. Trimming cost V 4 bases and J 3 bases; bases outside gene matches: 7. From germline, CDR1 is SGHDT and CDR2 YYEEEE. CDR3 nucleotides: TGTGCCAGCAGCCCGGACAGGGGACAAGAAGAGACCCAGTACTTC. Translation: CASSPDRGQEETQYF.

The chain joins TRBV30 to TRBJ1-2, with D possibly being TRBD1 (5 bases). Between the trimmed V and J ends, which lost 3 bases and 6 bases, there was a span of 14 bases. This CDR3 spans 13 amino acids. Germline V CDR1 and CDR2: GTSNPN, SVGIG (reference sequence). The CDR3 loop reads CAWRGQGGNGYTF. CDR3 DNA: TGTGCCTGGAGAGGTCAGGGAGGTAATGGCTACACCTTC.

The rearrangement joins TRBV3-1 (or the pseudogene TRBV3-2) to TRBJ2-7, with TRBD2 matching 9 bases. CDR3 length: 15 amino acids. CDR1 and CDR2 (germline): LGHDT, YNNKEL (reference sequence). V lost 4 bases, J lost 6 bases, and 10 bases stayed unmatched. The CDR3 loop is CASSPEISGRGEQYF. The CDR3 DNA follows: TGTGCCAGCAGCCCAGAGATTAGCGGGAGAGGCGAGCAGTACTTC.

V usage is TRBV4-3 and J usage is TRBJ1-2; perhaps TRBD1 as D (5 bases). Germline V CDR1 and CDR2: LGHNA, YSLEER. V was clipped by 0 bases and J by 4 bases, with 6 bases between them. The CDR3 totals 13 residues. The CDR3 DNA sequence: TGCGCCAGCAGCCAAGATAGGGGCTATGGCTACACCTTC. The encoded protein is CASSQDRGYGYTF.

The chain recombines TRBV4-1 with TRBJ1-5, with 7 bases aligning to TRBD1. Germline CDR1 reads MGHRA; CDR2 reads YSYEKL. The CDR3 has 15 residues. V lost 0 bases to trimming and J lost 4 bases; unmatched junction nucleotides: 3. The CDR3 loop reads CASSQETQGNQPQHF. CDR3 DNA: TGCGCCAGCAGCCAAGAGACACAGGGGAATCAGCCCCAGCATTTT.

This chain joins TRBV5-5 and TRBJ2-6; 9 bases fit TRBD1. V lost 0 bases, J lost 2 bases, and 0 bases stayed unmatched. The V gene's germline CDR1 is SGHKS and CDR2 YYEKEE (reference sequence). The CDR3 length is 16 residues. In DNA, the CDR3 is TGTGCCAGCAGCTTGGGGACAGGGGCTGGGGCCAACGTCCTGACTTTC. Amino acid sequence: CASSLGTGAGANVLTF.

CDR3 sequence: CASSLDGQKYGYTF. The CDR3 DNA reads as TGTGCCAGCAGCTTAGATGGACAGAAATATGGCTACACCTTC. The chain joins TRBV11-2 to TRBJ1-2; the D gene is possibly TRBD1 (6 bases). Germline V gene sequence: CDR1 SGHAT, CDR2 FQNNGV. With 0 bases removed from V and 5 bases from J, the gap between germline ends came to 10 bases. The length of the CDR3 is 14 residues.

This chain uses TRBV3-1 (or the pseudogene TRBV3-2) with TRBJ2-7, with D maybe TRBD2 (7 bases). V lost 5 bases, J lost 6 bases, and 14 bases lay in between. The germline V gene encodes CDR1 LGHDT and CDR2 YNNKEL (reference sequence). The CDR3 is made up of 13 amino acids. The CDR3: CASSALGGREQYF. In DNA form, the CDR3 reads TGTGCCAGCAGCGCCCTGGGGGGGCGCGAGCAGTACTTC.

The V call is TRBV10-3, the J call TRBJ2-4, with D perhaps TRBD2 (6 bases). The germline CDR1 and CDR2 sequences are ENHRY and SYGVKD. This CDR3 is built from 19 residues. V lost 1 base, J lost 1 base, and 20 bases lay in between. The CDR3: CAISEFSPTGVIAKNIQYF. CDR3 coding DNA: TGTGCCATCAGTGAGTTTTCCCCGACGGGAGTGATCGCCAAAAACATTCAGTACTTC.

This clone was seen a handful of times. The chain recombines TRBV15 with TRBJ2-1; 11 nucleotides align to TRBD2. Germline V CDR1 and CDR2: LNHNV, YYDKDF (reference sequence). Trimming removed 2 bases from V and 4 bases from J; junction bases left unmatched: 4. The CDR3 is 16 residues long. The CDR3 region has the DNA TGTGCCACCAGCAGAAAACTAGCGGGGGATTACAATGAGCAGTTCTTC. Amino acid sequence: CATSRKLAGDYNEQFF.

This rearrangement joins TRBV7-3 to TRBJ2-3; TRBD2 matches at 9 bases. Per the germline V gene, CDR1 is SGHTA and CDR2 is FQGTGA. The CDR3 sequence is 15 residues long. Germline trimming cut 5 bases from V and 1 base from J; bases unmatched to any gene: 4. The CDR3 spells CASSRSGSGTDTQYF. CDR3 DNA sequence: TGTGCCAGCAGCCGTAGCGGGAGCGGCACAGATACGCAGTATTTT.

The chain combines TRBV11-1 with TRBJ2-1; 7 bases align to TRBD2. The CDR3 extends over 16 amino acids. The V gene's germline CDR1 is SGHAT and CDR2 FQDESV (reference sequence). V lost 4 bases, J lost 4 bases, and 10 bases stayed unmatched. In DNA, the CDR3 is TGTGCCAGCAGCTCCCGAGGGAGCGGGGTATACAATGAGCAGTTCTTC. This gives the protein CASSSRGSGVYNEQFF.

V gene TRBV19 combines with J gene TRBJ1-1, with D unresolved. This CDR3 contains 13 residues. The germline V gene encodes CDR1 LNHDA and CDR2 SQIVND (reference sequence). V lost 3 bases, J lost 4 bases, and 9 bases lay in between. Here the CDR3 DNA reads TGTGCCAGTAGTATTACGGGGATCACTGAAGCTTTCTTT. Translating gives CASSITGITEAFF.